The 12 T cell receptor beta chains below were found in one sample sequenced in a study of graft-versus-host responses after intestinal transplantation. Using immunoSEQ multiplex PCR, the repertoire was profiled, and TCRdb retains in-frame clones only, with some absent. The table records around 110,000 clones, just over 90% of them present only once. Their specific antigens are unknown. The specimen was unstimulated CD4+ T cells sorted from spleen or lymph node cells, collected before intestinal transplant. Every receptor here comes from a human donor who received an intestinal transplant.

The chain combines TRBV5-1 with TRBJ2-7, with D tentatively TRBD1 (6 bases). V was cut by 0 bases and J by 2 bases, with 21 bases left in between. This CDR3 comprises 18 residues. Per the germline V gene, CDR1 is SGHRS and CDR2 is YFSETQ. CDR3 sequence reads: CASSLVARGSDRPYEQYF. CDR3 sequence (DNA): TGCGCCAGCAGCTTGGTTGCCAGGGGCTCAGACAGACCCTACGAGCAGTACTTC.

The CDR3 sequence: CASSVQGAGYGYTF. The CDR3 bases are TGTGCCAGCAGTGTGCAGGGGGCAGGCTATGGCTACACCTTC. The chain carries TRBV2 and TRBJ1-2, with 8 bases fitting TRBD1. This CDR3 is 14 amino acids long. V dropped 4 bases and J dropped 4; count of bases not matched to a gene: 5. Germline-derived CDR1 and CDR2 are SNHLY and FYNNEI.

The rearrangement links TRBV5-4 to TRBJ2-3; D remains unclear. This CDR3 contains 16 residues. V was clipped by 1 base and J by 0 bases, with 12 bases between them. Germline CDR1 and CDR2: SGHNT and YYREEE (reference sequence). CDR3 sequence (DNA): TGTGCCAGCAGCTTGAAGGTCCTGACTAGCACAGATACGCAGTATTTT. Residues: CASSLKVLTSTDTQYF. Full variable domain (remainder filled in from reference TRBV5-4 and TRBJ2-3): ETGVTQSPTHLIKTRGQQVTLRCSSQSGHNTVSWYQQALGQGPQFIFQYYREEENGRGNFPPRFSGLQFPNYSSELNVNALELDDSALYLCASSLKVLTSTDTQYFGPGTRLTVL.

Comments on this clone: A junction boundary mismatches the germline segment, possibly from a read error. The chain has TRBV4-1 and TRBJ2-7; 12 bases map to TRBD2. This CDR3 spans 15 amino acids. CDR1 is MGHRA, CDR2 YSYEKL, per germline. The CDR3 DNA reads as TGTGCCAGCAGCCAAGCACTAGCGGGAGGCTACGAGCAGTACTTC. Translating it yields CASSQALAGGYEQYF.

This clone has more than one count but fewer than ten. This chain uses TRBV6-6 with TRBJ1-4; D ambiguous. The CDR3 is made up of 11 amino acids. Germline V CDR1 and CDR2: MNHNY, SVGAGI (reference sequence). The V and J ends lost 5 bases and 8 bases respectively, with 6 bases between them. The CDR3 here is CASSGEEKLFF. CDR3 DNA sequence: TGTGCCAGCAGTGGGGAGGAAAAACTGTTTTTT.

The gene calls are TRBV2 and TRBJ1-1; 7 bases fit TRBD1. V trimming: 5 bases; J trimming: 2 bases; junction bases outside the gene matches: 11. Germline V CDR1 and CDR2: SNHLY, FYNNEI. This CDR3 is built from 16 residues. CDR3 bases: TGTGCCAGCAGTTTGCTTCCGGGACAGACTAACACTGAAGCTTTCTTT. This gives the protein CASSLLPGQTNTEAFF.

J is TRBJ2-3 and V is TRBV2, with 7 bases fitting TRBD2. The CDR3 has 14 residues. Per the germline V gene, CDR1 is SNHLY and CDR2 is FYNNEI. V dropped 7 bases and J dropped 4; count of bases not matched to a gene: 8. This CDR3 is CASNSAGVADTQYF. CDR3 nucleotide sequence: TGTGCCAGCAACTCGGCGGGAGTAGCAGATACGCAGTATTTT.

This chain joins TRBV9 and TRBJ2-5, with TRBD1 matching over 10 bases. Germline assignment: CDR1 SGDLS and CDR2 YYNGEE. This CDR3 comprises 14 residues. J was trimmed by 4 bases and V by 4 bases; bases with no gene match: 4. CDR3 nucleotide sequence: TGTGCCAGCAGCACTGGGGACAGGGGAGAGACCCAGTACTTC. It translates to CASSTGDRGETQYF.

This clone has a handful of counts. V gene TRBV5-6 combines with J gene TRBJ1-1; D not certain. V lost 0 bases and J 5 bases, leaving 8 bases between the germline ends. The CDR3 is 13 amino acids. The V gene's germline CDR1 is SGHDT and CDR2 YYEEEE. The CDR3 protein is CASSLGLRTEAFF. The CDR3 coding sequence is TGTGCCAGCAGCTTGGGTTTGAGGACTGAAGCTTTCTTT.

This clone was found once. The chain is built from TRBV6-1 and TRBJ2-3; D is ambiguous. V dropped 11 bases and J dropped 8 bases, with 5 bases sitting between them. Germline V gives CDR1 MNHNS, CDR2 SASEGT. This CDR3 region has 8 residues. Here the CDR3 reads CAVSTQYF. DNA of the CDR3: TGTGCCGTATCTACGCAGTATTTT.

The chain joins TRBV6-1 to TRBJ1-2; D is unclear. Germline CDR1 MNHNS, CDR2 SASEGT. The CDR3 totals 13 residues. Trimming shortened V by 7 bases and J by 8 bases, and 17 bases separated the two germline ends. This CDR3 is CASTLEGVGGYTF. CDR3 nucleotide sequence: TGTGCCAGCACGTTGGAGGGCGTCGGAGGCTACACCTTC.

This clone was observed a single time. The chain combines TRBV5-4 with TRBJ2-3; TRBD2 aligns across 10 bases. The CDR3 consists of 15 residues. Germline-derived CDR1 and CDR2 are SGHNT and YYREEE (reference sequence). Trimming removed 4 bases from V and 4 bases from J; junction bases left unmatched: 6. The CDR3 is CASSPKAGGPDTQYF. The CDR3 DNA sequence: TGTGCCAGCAGCCCCAAAGCGGGAGGGCCAGATACGCAGTATTTT.